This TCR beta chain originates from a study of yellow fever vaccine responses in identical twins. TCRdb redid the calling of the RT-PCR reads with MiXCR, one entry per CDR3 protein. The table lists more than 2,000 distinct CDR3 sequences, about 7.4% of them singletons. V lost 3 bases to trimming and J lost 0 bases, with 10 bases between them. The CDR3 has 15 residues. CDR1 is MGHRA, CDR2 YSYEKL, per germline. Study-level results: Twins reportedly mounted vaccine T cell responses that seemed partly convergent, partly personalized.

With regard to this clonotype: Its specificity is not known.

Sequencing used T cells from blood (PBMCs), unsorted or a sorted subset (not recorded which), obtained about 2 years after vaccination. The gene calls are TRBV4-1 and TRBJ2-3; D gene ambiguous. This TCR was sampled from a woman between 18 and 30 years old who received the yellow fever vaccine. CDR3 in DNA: TGCGCCAGCAGCCATTCGGGCTCAAGCACAGATACGCAGTATTTT. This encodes CASSHSGSSTDTQYF.